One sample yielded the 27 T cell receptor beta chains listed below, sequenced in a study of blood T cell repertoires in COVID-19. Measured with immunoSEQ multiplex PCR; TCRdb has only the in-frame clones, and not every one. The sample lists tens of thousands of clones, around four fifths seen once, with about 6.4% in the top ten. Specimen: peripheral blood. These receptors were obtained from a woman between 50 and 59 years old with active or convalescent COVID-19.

The CDR3 nucleotides are TGTGCCAGCAGTACAACGGGACAGTATAATAATTCACCCCTCCACTTT. Translated, it gives CASSTTGQYNNSPLHF. This chain joins TRBV6-6 and TRBJ1-6, with 7 bases matching TRBD1. J lost 5 bases, V lost 5 bases, and 9 bases had no gene match. CDR1 MNHNY and CDR2 SVGAGI come from the germline V gene (reference sequence). The CDR3 contains 16 residues.

The CDR3, as DNA: TGTGCCAGCGGGGGGGGACCGGGACGGCCGAATATTAATGAAAAACTGTTTTTT. This translates into CASGGGPGRPNINEKLFF. V is TRBV25-1 and J is TRBJ1-4, with a possible D match to TRBD1 (5 bases). V was cut by 8 bases and J by 4 bases, with 26 bases left in between. The germline CDR1 and CDR2 sequences are MGHDK and SYGVNS. The CDR3 runs to 18 residues.

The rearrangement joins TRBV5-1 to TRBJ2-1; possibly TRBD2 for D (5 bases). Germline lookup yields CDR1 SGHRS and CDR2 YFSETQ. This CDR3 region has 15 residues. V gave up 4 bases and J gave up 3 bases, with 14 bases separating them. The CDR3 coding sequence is TGCGCCAGCAGCCTTCGAGCGGTTAGCTACAATGAGCAGTTCTTC. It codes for CASSLRAVSYNEQFF.

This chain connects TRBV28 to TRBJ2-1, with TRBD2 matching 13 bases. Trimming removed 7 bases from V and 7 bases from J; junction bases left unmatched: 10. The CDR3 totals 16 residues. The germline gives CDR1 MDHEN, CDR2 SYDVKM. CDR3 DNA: TGTGCCAGCAACCCTCCCGGGACTAGCGGGAAAAATGAGCAGTTCTTC. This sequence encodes CASNPPGTSGKNEQFF. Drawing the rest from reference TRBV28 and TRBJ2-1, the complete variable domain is DVKVTQSSRYLVKRTGEKVFLECVQDMDHENMFWYRQDPGLGLRLIYFSYDVKMKEKGDIPEGYSVSREKKERFSLILESASTNQTSMYLCASNPPGTSGKNEQFFGPGTRLTVL.

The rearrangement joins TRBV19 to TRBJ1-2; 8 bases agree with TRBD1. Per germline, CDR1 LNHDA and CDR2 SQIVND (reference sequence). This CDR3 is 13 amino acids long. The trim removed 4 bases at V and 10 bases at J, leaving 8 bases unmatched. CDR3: CASSTTGQGDYTF. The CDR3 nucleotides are TGTGCCAGTAGTACCACAGGACAGGGCGACTACACCTTC.

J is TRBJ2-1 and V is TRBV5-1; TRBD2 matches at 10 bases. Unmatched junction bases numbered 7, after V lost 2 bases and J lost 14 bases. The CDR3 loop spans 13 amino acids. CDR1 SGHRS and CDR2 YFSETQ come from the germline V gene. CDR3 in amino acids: CASSFRDSGRKFF. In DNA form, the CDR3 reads TGCGCCAGCAGCTTTCGGGATAGCGGGAGGAAGTTCTTC. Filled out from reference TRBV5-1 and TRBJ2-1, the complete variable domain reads KAGVTQTPRYLIKTRGQQVTLSCSPISGHRSVSWYQQTPGQGLQFLFEYFSETQRNKGNFPGRFSGRQFSNSRSEMNVSTLELGDSALYLCASSFRDSGRKFFGPGTRLTVL.

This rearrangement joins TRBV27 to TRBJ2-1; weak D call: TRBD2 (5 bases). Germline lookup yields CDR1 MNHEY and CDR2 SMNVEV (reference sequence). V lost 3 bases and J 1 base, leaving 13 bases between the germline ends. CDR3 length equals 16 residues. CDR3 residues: CASSFRDYYSYNEQFF. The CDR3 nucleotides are TGTGCCAGCAGTTTCCGAGACTACTATTCCTACAATGAGCAGTTCTTC.

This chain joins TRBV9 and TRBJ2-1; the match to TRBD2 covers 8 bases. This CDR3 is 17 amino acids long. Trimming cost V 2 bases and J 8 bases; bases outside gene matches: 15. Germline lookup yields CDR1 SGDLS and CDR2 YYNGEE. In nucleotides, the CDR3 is TGTGCCAGCAGCGTTGGGGCCGGGACTAGGGTTGTCTATGAGCAGTTCTTC. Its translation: CASSVGAGTRVVYEQFF.

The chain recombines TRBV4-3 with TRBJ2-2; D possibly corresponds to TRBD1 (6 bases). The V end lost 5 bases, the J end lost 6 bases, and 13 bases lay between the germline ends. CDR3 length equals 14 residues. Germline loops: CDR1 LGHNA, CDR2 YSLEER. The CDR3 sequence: CASSALQGSGELFF. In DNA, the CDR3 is TGCGCCAGCAGCGCTCTACAGGGCTCCGGGGAGCTGTTTTTT.

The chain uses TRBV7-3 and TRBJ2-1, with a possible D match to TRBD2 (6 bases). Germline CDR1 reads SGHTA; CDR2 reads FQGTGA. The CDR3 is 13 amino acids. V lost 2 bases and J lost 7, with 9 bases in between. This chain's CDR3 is CASSLQRENEQFF. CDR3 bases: TGTGCCAGCAGCTTACAACGGGAGAATGAGCAGTTCTTC. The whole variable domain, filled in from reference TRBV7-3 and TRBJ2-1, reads GAGVSQTPSNKVTEKGKYVELRCDPISGHTALYWYRQSLGQGPEFLIYFQGTGAADDSGLPNDRFFAVRPEGSVSTLKIQRTERGDSAVYLCASSLQRENEQFFGPGTRLTVL.

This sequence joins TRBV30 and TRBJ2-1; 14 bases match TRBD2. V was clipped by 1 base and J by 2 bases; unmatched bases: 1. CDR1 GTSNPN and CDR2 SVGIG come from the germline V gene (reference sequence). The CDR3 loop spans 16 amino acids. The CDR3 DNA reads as TGTGCCTGGAGTGGGACTAGCGGGAGGACCTACAATGAGCAGTTCTTC. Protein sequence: CAWSGTSGRTYNEQFF.

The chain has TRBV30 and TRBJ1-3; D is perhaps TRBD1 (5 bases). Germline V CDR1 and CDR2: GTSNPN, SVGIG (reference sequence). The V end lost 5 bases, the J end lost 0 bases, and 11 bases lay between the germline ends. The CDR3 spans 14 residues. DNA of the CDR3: TGTGCCTGGGGCACAGGCAGCTCTGGAAACACCATATATTTT. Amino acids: CAWGTGSSGNTIYF.

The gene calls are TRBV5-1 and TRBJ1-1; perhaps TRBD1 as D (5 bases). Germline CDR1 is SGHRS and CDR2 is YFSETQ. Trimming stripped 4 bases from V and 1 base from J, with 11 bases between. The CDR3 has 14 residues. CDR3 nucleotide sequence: TGCGCCAGCAGCGGAACTCAGGGGAACACTGAAGCTTTCTTT. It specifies CASSGTQGNTEAFF.

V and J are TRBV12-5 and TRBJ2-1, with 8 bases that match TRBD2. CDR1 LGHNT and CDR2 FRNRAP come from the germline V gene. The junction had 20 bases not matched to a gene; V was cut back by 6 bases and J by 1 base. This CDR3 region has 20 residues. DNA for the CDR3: TGTGCTAGTGGGGGACGAGGGACTAGTACTACCGTAAGTTCCTACAATGAGCAGTTCTTC. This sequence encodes CASGGRGTSTTVSSYNEQFF. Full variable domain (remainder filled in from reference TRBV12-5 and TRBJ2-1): DARVTQTPRHKVTEMGQEVTMRCQPILGHNTVFWYRQTMMQGLELLAYFRNRAPLDDSGMPKDRFSAEMPDATLATLKIQPSEPRDSAVYFCASGGRGTSTTVSSYNEQFFGPGTRLTVL.

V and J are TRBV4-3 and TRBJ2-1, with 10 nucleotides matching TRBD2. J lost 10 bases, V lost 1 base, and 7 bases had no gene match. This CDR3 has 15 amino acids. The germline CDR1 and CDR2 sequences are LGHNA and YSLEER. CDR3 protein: CASSQAGPLAGEQFF. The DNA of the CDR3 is TGCGCCAGCAGCCAAGCGGGCCCACTAGCGGGAGAGCAGTTCTTC.

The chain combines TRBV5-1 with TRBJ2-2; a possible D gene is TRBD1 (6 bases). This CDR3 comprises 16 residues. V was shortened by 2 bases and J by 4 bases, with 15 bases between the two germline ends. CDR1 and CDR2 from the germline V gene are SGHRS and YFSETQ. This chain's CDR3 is CASSFLDSGSTGELFF. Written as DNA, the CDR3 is TGCGCCAGCAGCTTCTTGGACAGTGGGAGCACCGGGGAGCTGTTTTTT. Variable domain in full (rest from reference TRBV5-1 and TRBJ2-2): KAGVTQTPRYLIKTRGQQVTLSCSPISGHRSVSWYQQTPGQGLQFLFEYFSETQRNKGNFPGRFSGRQFSNSRSEMNVSTLELGDSALYLCASSFLDSGSTGELFFGEGSRLTVL.

The CDR3 region is CASNPIAFARGNEQFF. The CDR3 DNA follows: TGTGCCAGCAACCCAATAGCGTTTGCGAGGGGGAATGAGCAGTTCTTC. This chain connects TRBV6-2 or TRBV6-3 to TRBJ2-1; perhaps TRBD1 as D (6 bases). Deletions cut 7 bases from V and 7 bases from J, with 23 bases between. The CDR3 has 16 residues. Looked up from germline, CDR1 is MNHEY and CDR2 is SVGEGT.

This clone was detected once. CDR3 sequence: CASSQARAYYGYTF. The CDR3 DNA reads as TGTGCCAGCAGCCAAGCGCGAGCCTACTATGGCTACACCTTC. The genes are TRBV3-1 (or the pseudogene TRBV3-2) and TRBJ1-2; D remains ambiguous. This CDR3 has 14 residues. The ends were cut back, 1 base at V and 3 bases at J, with 9 bases in the middle. The germline V gene has CDR1 LGHDT and CDR2 YNNKEL (reference sequence).

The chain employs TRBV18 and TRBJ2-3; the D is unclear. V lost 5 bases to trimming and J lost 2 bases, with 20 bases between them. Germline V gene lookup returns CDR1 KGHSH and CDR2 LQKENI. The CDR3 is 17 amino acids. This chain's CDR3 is CASSTTKRASFTDTQYF. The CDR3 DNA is TGTGCCAGCTCAACCACGAAGCGCGCATCTTTCACAGATACGCAGTATTTT.

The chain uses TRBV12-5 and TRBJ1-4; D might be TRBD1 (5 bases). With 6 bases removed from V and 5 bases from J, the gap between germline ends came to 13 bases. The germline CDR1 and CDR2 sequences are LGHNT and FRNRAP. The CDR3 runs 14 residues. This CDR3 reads CASGRMGLNEKLFF. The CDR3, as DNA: TGTGCTAGTGGCCGTATGGGGCTCAATGAAAAACTGTTTTTT. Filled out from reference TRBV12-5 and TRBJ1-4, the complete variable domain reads DARVTQTPRHKVTEMGQEVTMRCQPILGHNTVFWYRQTMMQGLELLAYFRNRAPLDDSGMPKDRFSAEMPDATLATLKIQPSEPRDSAVYFCASGRMGLNEKLFFGSGTQLSVL.

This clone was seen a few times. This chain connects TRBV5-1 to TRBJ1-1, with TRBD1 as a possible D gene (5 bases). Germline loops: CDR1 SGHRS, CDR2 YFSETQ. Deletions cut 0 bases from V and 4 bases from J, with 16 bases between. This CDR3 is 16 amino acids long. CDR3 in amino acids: CASSLARGPAGTEAFF. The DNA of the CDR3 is TGCGCCAGCAGCTTGGCGCGGGGACCGGCAGGCACTGAAGCTTTCTTT.

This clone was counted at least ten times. CDR3 region: CASSSRGSEAFF. The CDR3, as DNA: TGTGCCAGCAGTTCAAGGGGGTCCGAAGCTTTCTTT. V gene TRBV7-9 combines with J gene TRBJ1-1; perhaps TRBD1 as D (6 bases). V lost 6 bases and J lost 8, with 13 bases in between. CDR1 is SEHNR, CDR2 FQNEAQ, per germline (reference sequence). The CDR3 loop spans 12 amino acids. Complete variable domain (other parts from reference TRBV7-9 and TRBJ1-1): DTGVSQNPRHKITKRGQNVTFRCDPISEHNRLYWYRQTLGQGPEFLTYFQNEAQLEKSRLLSDRFSAERPKGSFSTLEIQRTEQGDSAMYLCASSSRGSEAFFGQGTRLTVV.

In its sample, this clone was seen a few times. The CDR3 nucleotides are TGTGCCAGCAGTGGCCTACCCCACGGGAACAATGAGCAGTTCTTC. It is translated as CASSGLPHGNNEQFF. The V call is TRBV25-1, the J call TRBJ2-1, with D perhaps matching TRBD2 (5 bases). The germline V gene has CDR1 MGHDK and CDR2 SYGVNS. This CDR3 comprises 15 residues. V was trimmed by 4 bases and J by 5 bases, leaving 15 bases between them.

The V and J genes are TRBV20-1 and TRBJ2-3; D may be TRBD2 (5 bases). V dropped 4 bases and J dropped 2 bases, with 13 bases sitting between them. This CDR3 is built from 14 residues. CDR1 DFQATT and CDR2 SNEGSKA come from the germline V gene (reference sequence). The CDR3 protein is CSAIEGGLTDTQYF. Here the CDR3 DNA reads TGCAGTGCTATTGAGGGCGGACTCACAGATACGCAGTATTTT.

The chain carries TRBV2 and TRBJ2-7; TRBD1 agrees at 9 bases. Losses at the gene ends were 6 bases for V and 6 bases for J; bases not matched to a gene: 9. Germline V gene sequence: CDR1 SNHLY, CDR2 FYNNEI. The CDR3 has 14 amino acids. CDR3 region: CASRGPGQGSEQYF. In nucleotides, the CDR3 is TGTGCCAGCAGGGGGCCGGGACAGGGTAGCGAGCAGTACTTC.

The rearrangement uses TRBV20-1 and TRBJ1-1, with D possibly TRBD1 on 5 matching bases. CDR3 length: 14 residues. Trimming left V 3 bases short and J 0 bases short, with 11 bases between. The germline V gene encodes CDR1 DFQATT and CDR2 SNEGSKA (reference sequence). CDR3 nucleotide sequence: TGCAGTGCTAGTTTCGGGGGAATGAACACTGAAGCTTTCTTT. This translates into CSASFGGMNTEAFF.

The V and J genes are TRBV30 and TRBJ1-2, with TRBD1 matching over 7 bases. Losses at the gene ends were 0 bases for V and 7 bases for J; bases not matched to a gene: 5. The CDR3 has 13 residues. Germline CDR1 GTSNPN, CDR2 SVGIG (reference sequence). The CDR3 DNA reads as TGTGCCTGGAGTGTGACAGGGTTGGTTGGCTACACCTTC. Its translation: CAWSVTGLVGYTF.